This TCR beta chain was profiled in a study of vaccination effects on CD4 cells after COVID-19. In the ViraFEST assay, antigen-specific CD4+ clonotypes were identified by expansion after peptide-pool stimulation. Following a roughly 9-day culture, CD4+ T cells were purified. Vaccine administered to participants consisted of two doses of either BNT162b2 or mRNA-1273. On both days 3 and 7, half of the culture medium was replaced with IL-2 medium. Trimming stripped 0 bases from V and 6 bases from J, with 9 bases between. The CDR3 length is 13 residues. Germline CDR1 reads GTSNPN; CDR2 reads SVGIG (reference sequence). Note on this clone: Its antigen is not known.

Findings of the study overall: Long after vaccination, the clones induced by infection and by vaccine shrank markedly in size.

The method was immunoSEQ multiplex PCR; TCRdb's version includes in-frame clones alone and lacks a portion of them. This table has roughly 41,000 clones, about 74% appearing once. The clonotype originates from a human donor who received a COVID-19 vaccine. The chain carries TRBV30 and TRBJ1-5; D is unclear. The material was CD4+ T cells from PBMCs cultured with HCoV-OC43 spike peptides, obtained after COVID-19 vaccination. The subset: HCoV-OC43 spike overlapping peptide pool stimulation. DNA for the CDR3: TGTGCCTGGAGTGTAGCCGGGAGTCAGCCCCAGCATTTT. It encodes CAWSVAGSQPQHF.